A selection of T cell receptor beta chains follows, all from one sample in a study of blood T cell repertoires in COVID-19. Profiled with immunoSEQ multiplex PCR; TCRdb holds only in-frame clones, not every one. The sample has 150,000 or so clones; about 82% are singletons. Input material: peripheral blood. The receptors were sampled from a woman at least 80 years old with active or convalescent COVID-19. Each CDR3 is given with its conserved first and last residue. Fields, in order: D gene, V gene, J gene, clone size, CDR3 protein, CDR3 DNA. The D gene is left open where the match is weak. Clone size is stated in some rows and not others, as once, few, many or a class when expanded.

d_call: -; v_call: TRBV6-2/TRBV6-3; j_call: TRBJ1-1; clone_size: few; cdr3_aa: CASSWGRYTEAFF; cdr3_nt: TGTGCCAGCAGTTGGGGGCGCTACACTGAAGCTTTCTTT
d_call: TRBD2; v_call: TRBV6-6; j_call: TRBJ2-3; clone_size: -; cdr3_aa: CASSHGGGGAIDTQYF; cdr3_nt: TGTGCCAGCAGCCACGGAGGCGGGGGGGCCATAGATACGCAGTATTTT
d_call: TRBD1; v_call: TRBV30; j_call: TRBJ1-1; clone_size: -; cdr3_aa: CAGLVGTGLILGGRDTEAFF; cdr3_nt: TGTGCCGGATTGGTCGGGACAGGGTTGATTCTAGGGGGACGCGACACTGAAGCTTTCTTT
d_call: TRBD1; v_call: TRBV19; j_call: TRBJ2-2; clone_size: -; cdr3_aa: CASMENRGTGELFF; cdr3_nt: TGTGCCAGTATGGAGAACAGGGGCACCGGGGAGCTGTTTTTT
d_call: TRBD2; v_call: TRBV7-9; j_call: TRBJ2-7; clone_size: -; cdr3_aa: CASSTGTSNHEQYF; cdr3_nt: TGTGCCAGCAGCACCGGGACTAGCAACCACGAGCAGTACTTC
d_call: TRBD1; v_call: TRBV7-9; j_call: TRBJ1-1; clone_size: -; cdr3_aa: CASSLPGTGFAGSAFF; cdr3_nt: TGTGCCAGCAGCCTCCCGGGGACAGGGTTCGCGGGTTCGGCTTTCTTT
d_call: TRBD1; v_call: TRBV7-8; j_call: TRBJ1-2; clone_size: -; cdr3_aa: CASSLLTGGNGYTF; cdr3_nt: TGTGCCAGCAGCTTATTGACAGGGGGTAATGGCTACACCTTC
d_call: -; v_call: TRBV5-1; j_call: TRBJ1-1; clone_size: -; cdr3_aa: CASSLVTQMNTEAFF; cdr3_nt: TGCGCCAGCAGCCTCGTGACACAGATGAACACTGAAGCTTTCTTT
d_call: TRBD1; v_call: TRBV5-1; j_call: TRBJ1-6; clone_size: once; cdr3_aa: CASSERTGSNSPLHF; cdr3_nt: TGCGCCAGCAGCGAACGGACAGGGTCGAATTCACCCCTCCACTTT
d_call: -; v_call: TRBV3-1/TRBV3-2; j_call: TRBJ2-7; clone_size: few; cdr3_aa: CASSPGTYEQYF; cdr3_nt: TGTGCCAGCAGCCCAGGGACTTACGAGCAGTACTTC
d_call: -; v_call: TRBV6-4; j_call: TRBJ2-2; clone_size: few; cdr3_aa: CASSDSSQNTGELFF; cdr3_nt: TGTGCCAGCAGTGACTCGAGTCAGAACACCGGGGAGCTGTTTTTT
d_call: -; v_call: TRBV6-5; j_call: TRBJ1-5; clone_size: few; cdr3_aa: CASSQGIWQPQHF; cdr3_nt: TGTGCCAGCAGCCAGGGTATTTGGCAGCCCCAGCATTTT
d_call: -; v_call: TRBV6-5; j_call: TRBJ1-2; clone_size: -; cdr3_aa: CASRSWDTKDGYTF; cdr3_nt: TGTGCCAGCAGGTCCTGGGACACGAAGGATGGCTACACCTTC
d_call: TRBD1; v_call: TRBV29-1; j_call: TRBJ1-2; clone_size: -; cdr3_aa: CSAGQGAPALYGYTF; cdr3_nt: TGCAGCGCGGGACAGGGGGCCCCCGCCCTCTATGGCTACACCTTC
d_call: -; v_call: TRBV5-5; j_call: TRBJ1-2; clone_size: -; cdr3_aa: CASSLEQVTPNYGYTF; cdr3_nt: TGTGCCAGCAGCTTGGAACAGGTGACTCCTAACTATGGCTACACCTTC
d_call: -; v_call: TRBV6-5; j_call: TRBJ2-7; clone_size: once; cdr3_aa: CASTRTETEQYF; cdr3_nt: TGTGCCAGCACCAGGACAGAGACCGAGCAGTACTTC
d_call: TRBD2; v_call: TRBV28; j_call: TRBJ2-1; clone_size: -; cdr3_aa: CASSLPAGGPSEQFF; cdr3_nt: TGTGCCAGCAGTTTACCAGCGGGGGGGCCGAGTGAGCAGTTCTTC
d_call: TRBD1; v_call: TRBV7-6; j_call: TRBJ2-7; clone_size: -; cdr3_aa: CASSGTGSGEQYF; cdr3_nt: TGTGCCAGCAGCGGGACAGGGTCTGGAGAGCAGTACTTC
d_call: TRBD1; v_call: TRBV28; j_call: TRBJ1-4; clone_size: -; cdr3_aa: CASSFHHRGLEKLFF; cdr3_nt: TGTGCCAGCAGTTTTCATCACAGGGGCCTCGAAAAACTGTTTTTT
d_call: -; v_call: TRBV9; j_call: TRBJ2-1; clone_size: -; cdr3_aa: CASSPRERHEQFF; cdr3_nt: TGTGCCAGCAGCCCCCGAGAGAGGCATGAGCAGTTCTTC
d_call: -; v_call: TRBV25-1; j_call: TRBJ2-2; clone_size: -; cdr3_aa: CASSTGYTGELFF; cdr3_nt: TGTGCCAGCTCTACAGGGTACACCGGGGAGCTGTTTTTT
d_call: TRBD1; v_call: TRBV6-5; j_call: TRBJ1-6; clone_size: -; cdr3_aa: CASARDRAGSPLHF; cdr3_nt: TGTGCCAGCGCCAGGGACAGGGCGGGTTCACCCCTCCACTTT
d_call: -; v_call: TRBV4-1; j_call: TRBJ2-5; clone_size: once; cdr3_aa: CASSQDPRREETQYF; cdr3_nt: TGCGCCAGCAGCCAAGATCCCCGAAGGGAGGAGACCCAGTACTTC
d_call: -; v_call: TRBV6-6; j_call: TRBJ1-4; clone_size: -; cdr3_aa: CASSGTGTTGSAPTNEKLFF; cdr3_nt: TGTGCCAGCAGCGGAACAGGGACAACAGGGTCGGCGCCAACTAATGAAAAACTGTTTTTT
d_call: -; v_call: TRBV9; j_call: TRBJ1-2; clone_size: -; cdr3_aa: CASSSGVLGYTF; cdr3_nt: TGTGCCAGCAGTTCAGGGGTCTTAGGCTACACCTTC
d_call: TRBD2; v_call: TRBV7-9; j_call: TRBJ2-7; clone_size: -; cdr3_aa: CASGGAYEQYF; cdr3_nt: TGTGCCAGCGGGGGGGCCTACGAGCAGTACTTC
d_call: -; v_call: TRBV2; j_call: TRBJ2-3; clone_size: -; cdr3_aa: CASSEARTPTDTQYF; cdr3_nt: TGTGCCAGCAGTGAAGCGAGGACTCCCACAGATACGCAGTATTTT
d_call: -; v_call: TRBV13; j_call: TRBJ1-1; clone_size: once; cdr3_aa: CASSLDRTRRAFF; cdr3_nt: TGTGCCAGCAGCTTAGATAGGACTCGGAGGGCTTTCTTT
d_call: TRBD1; v_call: TRBV18; j_call: TRBJ1-6; clone_size: -; cdr3_aa: CASSPGTGDFSPLHF; cdr3_nt: TGTGCCAGCTCACCCGGGACAGGGGATTTTTCACCCCTCCACTTT
d_call: TRBD1; v_call: TRBV6-5; j_call: TRBJ2-7; clone_size: -; cdr3_aa: CASSYSLTGLSYEQYF; cdr3_nt: TGTGCCAGCAGTTACTCTCTGACAGGGCTATCCTACGAGCAGTACTTC
d_call: TRBD1; v_call: TRBV7-2; j_call: TRBJ2-6; clone_size: few; cdr3_aa: CASSFRTGGGSGANVLTF; cdr3_nt: TGTGCCAGCAGCTTCCGGACAGGGGGAGGCTCTGGGGCCAACGTCCTGACTTTC
d_call: -; v_call: TRBV6-5; j_call: TRBJ1-2; clone_size: -; cdr3_aa: CASSYTRVPTSGYTF; cdr3_nt: TGTGCCAGCAGTTACACCAGGGTTCCCACTTCTGGCTACACCTTC
d_call: TRBD1; v_call: TRBV7-9; j_call: TRBJ2-6; clone_size: -; cdr3_aa: CASSLWGTGPSGANVLTF; cdr3_nt: TGTGCCAGCAGCTTATGGGGGACAGGTCCCTCTGGGGCCAACGTCCTGACTTTC
d_call: TRBD1; v_call: TRBV7-9; j_call: TRBJ1-1; clone_size: -; cdr3_aa: CASSQPDRGRVEAFF; cdr3_nt: TGTGCCAGCAGCCAACCGGACAGGGGGCGCGTTGAAGCTTTCTTT
d_call: -; v_call: TRBV5-4; j_call: TRBJ2-4; clone_size: -; cdr3_aa: CASSLVGSGNIQYF; cdr3_nt: TGTGCCAGCAGCTTGGTGGGCTCAGGGAACATTCAGTACTTC
d_call: -; v_call: TRBV2; j_call: TRBJ1-5; clone_size: -; cdr3_aa: CASSGIRGPQHF; cdr3_nt: TGTGCCAGCAGTGGGATAAGGGGGCCCCAGCATTTT
d_call: -; v_call: TRBV5-6; j_call: TRBJ2-5; clone_size: once; cdr3_aa: CASSFSSGETQYF; cdr3_nt: TGTGCCAGCAGCTTTAGTTCAGGGGAGACCCAGTACTTC
d_call: TRBD1; v_call: TRBV5-8; j_call: TRBJ1-4; clone_size: -; cdr3_aa: CASSLVDRGGKLFF; cdr3_nt: TGTGCCAGCAGCTTGGTGGACAGGGGCGGAAAACTGTTTTTT
d_call: -; v_call: TRBV6-5; j_call: TRBJ1-2; clone_size: few; cdr3_aa: CASSYSPGQAGGYTF; cdr3_nt: TGTGCCAGCAGTTACTCTCCAGGGCAGGCAGGTGGCTACACCTTC
d_call: TRBD2; v_call: TRBV5-1; j_call: TRBJ2-6; clone_size: once; cdr3_aa: CASSLGTSLSGANVLTF; cdr3_nt: TGCGCCAGCAGCTTGGGGACTAGTCTCTCTGGGGCCAACGTCCTGACTTTC
d_call: -; v_call: TRBV27; j_call: TRBJ2-1; clone_size: -; cdr3_aa: CASSPSRLTHNEQFF; cdr3_nt: TGTGCCAGCAGTCCGAGTAGACTGACGCACAATGAGCAGTTCTTC
d_call: TRBD1; v_call: TRBV30; j_call: TRBJ1-6; clone_size: -; cdr3_aa: CAWSPGQGSSPLHF; cdr3_nt: TGTGCCTGGAGTCCTGGACAGGGGAGTTCACCCCTCCACTTT
d_call: TRBD1; v_call: TRBV5-1; j_call: TRBJ2-4; clone_size: -; cdr3_aa: CASSPSKTGLMNIQYF; cdr3_nt: TGCGCCAGCAGCCCCTCCAAGACAGGGTTAATGAACATTCAGTACTTC
d_call: -; v_call: TRBV27; j_call: TRBJ2-2; clone_size: -; cdr3_aa: CASSSGYTGELFF; cdr3_nt: TGTGCCAGCAGTTCAGGATACACCGGGGAGCTGTTTTTT
d_call: TRBD1; v_call: TRBV7-2; j_call: TRBJ2-3; clone_size: -; cdr3_aa: CASSWGQGPDTQYF; cdr3_nt: TGTGCCAGCAGCTGGGGACAGGGGCCAGATACGCAGTATTTT
d_call: -; v_call: TRBV7-2; j_call: TRBJ1-2; clone_size: -; cdr3_aa: CASSPTIGQGKYGYTF; cdr3_nt: TGTGCCAGCAGCCCAACTATCGGCCAGGGTAAATATGGCTACACCTTC
d_call: TRBD1; v_call: TRBV5-1; j_call: TRBJ2-6; clone_size: -; cdr3_aa: CASTQGDWSGANVLTF; cdr3_nt: TGCGCCAGCACACAGGGGGATTGGTCTGGGGCCAACGTCCTGACTTTC